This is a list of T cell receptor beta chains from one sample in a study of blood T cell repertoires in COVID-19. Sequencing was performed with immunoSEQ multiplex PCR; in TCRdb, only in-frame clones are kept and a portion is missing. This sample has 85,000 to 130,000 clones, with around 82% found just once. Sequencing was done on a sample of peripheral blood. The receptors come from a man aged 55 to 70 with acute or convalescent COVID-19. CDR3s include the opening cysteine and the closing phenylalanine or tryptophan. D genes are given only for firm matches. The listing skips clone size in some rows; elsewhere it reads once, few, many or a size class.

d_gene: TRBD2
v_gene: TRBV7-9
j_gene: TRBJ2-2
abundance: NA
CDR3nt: TGTGCCAGCAGGTCGTTGACTAGCGGGAGGGCCGGGTCCGGGGAGCTGTTTTTT
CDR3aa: CASRSLTSGRAGSGELFF

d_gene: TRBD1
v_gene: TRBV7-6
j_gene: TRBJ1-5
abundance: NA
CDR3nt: TGTGCCAGCAGCTTAGCTCAGGGGGCTTGGCAGCCCCAGCATTTT
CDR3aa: CASSLAQGAWQPQHF

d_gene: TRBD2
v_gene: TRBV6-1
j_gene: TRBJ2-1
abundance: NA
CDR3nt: TGTGCCAGCAGTGAATTCGCTAGCGGGAGTAGTTACAATGAGCAGTTCTTC
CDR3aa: CASSEFASGSSYNEQFF

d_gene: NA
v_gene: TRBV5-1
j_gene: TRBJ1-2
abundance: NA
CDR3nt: TGCGCCAGCAGCTTGGAGTGGGGCCCCAACTATGGCTACACCTTC
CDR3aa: CASSLEWGPNYGYTF

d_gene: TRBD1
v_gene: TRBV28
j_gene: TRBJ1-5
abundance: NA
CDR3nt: TGTGCCAGCAGTTCCCCGGACAGGGACAATCAGCCCCAGCATTTT
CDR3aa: CASSSPDRDNQPQHF

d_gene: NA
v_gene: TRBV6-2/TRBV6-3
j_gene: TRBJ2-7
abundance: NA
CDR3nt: TGTGCCAGCAGTGTCCGGTACGAGCAGTACTTC
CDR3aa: CASSVRYEQYF

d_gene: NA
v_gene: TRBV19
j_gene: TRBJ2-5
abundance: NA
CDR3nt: TGTGCCAGTACTACAGGGATGGGAGAGACCCAGTACTTC
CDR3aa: CASTTGMGETQYF

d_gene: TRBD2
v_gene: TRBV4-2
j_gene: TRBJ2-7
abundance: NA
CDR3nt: TGTGCCAGCAGCCCAAGGACGGGAGGGTACGAGCAGTACTTC
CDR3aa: CASSPRTGGYEQYF

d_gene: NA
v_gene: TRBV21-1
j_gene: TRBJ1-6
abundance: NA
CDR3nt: TGTGCCAGCACCCCATTGAGAGACAGAAGAAATTCACCCCTCCACTTT
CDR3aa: CASTPLRDRRNSPLHF

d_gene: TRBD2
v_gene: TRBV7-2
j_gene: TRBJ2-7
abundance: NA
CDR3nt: TGTGCCAGCAGCTTCGGACTAGCCCGTTTCTACGAGCAGTACTTC
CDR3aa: CASSFGLARFYEQYF

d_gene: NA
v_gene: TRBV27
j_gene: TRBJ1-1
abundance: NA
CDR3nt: TGTGCCAGCAGCCCGACACTGATGAACACTGAAGCTTTCTTT
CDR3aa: CASSPTLMNTEAFF

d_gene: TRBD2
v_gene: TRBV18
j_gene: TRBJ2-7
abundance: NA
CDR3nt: TGTGCCAGCTCACCATTAGCGGGGTGGAGCTCCTACGAGCAGTACTTC
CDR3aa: CASSPLAGWSSYEQYF

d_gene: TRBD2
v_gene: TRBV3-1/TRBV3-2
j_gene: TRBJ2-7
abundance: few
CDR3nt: TGTGCCAGCAGCCAATTCCGTACTAGCGGGCCCTCCTACGAGCAGTACTTC
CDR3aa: CASSQFRTSGPSYEQYF

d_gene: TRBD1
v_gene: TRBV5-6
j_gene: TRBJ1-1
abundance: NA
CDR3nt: TGTGCCAGCAGCAAGGGACAGGGGATGACTGAAGCTTTCTTT
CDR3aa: CASSKGQGMTEAFF

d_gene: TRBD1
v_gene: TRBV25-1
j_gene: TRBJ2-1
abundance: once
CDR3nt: TGTGCCAGCAGTGTAACAGGGGGGTCCTACAATGAGCAGTTCTTC
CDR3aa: CASSVTGGSYNEQFF

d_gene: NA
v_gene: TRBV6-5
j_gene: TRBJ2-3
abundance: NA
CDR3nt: TGTGCCAGCACCTTACAGGGAGGGGACACAGATACGCAGTATTTT
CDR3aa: CASTLQGGDTDTQYF

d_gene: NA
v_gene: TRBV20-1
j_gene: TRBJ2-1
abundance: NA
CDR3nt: TGCAGTGCCAGTAGGCGGGACTCCTACAATGAGCAGTTCTTC
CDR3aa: CSASRRDSYNEQFF

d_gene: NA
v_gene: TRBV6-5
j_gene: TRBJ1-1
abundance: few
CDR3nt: TGTGCCAGCAGCTTTAAAGGGGGACGGAACACTGAAGCTTTCTTT
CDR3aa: CASSFKGGRNTEAFF

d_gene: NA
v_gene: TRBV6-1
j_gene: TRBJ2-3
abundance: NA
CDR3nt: TGTGCCAGCAGTGTAAGCAGCCCGGACTACCCTACAGATACGCAGTATTTT
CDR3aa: CASSVSSPDYPTDTQYF

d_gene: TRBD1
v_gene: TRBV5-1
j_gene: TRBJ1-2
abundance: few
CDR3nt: TGCGCCAGCAGCTTGGCTCATCGGACAGGGACTGATAACTATGGCTACACCTTC
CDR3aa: CASSLAHRTGTDNYGYTF

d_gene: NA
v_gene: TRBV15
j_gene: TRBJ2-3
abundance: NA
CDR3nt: TGTGCCACCAGCAGAGAGGGGCCCACGCAGTATTTT
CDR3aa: CATSREGPTQYF

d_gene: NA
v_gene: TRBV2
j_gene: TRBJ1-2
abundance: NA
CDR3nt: TGTGCCAGTTTTACAGTGCTCTATGGCTACACCTTC
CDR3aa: CASFTVLYGYTF

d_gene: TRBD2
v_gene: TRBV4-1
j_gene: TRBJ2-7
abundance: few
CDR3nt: TGCGCCAGCAGCCAAAAAGCACTAGCGGGGGTACACGAGCAGTACTTC
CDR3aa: CASSQKALAGVHEQYF

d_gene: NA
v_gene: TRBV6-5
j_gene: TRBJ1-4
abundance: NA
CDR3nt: TGTGCCAGCAGTTTTAGCCAGGGGAATGAAAAACTGTTTTTT
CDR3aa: CASSFSQGNEKLFF

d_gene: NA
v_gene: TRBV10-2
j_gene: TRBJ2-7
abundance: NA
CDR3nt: TGCGCCACCTCTCCGGGACACTCCTACGAGCAGTACTTC
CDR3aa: CATSPGHSYEQYF

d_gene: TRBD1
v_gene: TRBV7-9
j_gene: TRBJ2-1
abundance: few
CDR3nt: TGTGCCAGCAGCCAGGGACAGGGGGCGGGGAATGAGCAGTTCTTC
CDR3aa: CASSQGQGAGNEQFF

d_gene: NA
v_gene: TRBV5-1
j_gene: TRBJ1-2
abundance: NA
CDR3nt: TGCGCCAGCAGCTTGGATACAGGGAGAGGCTACACCTTC
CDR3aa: CASSLDTGRGYTF

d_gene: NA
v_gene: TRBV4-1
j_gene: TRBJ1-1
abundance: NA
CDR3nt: TGCGCCAGCAGCCCAACAGGGAGGAACACTGAAGCTTTCTTT
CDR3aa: CASSPTGRNTEAFF

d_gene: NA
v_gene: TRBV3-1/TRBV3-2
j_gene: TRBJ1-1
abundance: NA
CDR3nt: TGTGCCAGCAGCCACCAAGACAGAGAAGCTTTCTTT
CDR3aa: CASSHQDREAFF

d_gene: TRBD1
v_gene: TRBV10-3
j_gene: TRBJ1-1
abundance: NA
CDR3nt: TGTGCCATCCAGGGGGAAGAGTTTACGAACACTGAAGCTTTCTTT
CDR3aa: CAIQGEEFTNTEAFF

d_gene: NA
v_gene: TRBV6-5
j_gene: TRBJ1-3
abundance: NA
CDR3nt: TGTGCCAGCAACAGACAGTTCTCTGGAAACACCATATATTTT
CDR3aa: CASNRQFSGNTIYF

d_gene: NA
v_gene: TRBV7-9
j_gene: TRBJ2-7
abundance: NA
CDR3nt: TGTGCCAGCAGCTTAGATCCGCTGGGGGGTGAGCAGTACTTC
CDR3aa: CASSLDPLGGEQYF

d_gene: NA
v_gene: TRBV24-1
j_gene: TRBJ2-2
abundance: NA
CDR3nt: TGTGCCACCAGTGACCCCTCGTACACCGGGGAGCTGTTTTTT
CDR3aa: CATSDPSYTGELFF

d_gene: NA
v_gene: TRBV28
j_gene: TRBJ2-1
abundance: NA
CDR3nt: TGTGCCAGCAGCTCCAGGTATGAGCAGTTCTTC
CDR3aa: CASSSRYEQFF

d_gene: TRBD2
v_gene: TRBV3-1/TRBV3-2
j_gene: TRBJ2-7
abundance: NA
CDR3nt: TGTGCCAGCAGGGACAGAATGGGACTAGCGCACGAGCAGTACTTC
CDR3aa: CASRDRMGLAHEQYF

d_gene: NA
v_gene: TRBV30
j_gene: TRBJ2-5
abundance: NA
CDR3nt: TGTGCCTGGAGTGAAGGGAGAGAGACCCAGTACTTC
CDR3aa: CAWSEGRETQYF

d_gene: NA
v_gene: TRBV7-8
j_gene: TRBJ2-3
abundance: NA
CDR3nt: TGTGCCAGCAGCAAAGTGAGGGGGAGCACAGATACGCAGTATTTT
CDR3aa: CASSKVRGSTDTQYF

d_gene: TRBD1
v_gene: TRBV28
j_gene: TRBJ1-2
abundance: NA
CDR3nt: TGTGCCAGCAGTCCAGAACAGGGGGCGCGTCCCCTCACCTTC
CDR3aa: CASSPEQGARPLTF

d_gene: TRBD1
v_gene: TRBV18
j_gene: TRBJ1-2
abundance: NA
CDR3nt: TGTGCCAGCTCACATGGACAGGGAGGAGGCTATGGCTACACCTTC
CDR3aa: CASSHGQGGGYGYTF

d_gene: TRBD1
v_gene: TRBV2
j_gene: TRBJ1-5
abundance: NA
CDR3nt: TGTGCCAGTGACAGGGTTCGGAGCAATCAGCCCCAGCATTTT
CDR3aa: CASDRVRSNQPQHF

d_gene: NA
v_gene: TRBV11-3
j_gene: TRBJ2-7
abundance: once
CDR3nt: TGTGCCAGCAGCTTGTACAGGTGGTCCTACGAGCAGTACTTC
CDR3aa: CASSLYRWSYEQYF

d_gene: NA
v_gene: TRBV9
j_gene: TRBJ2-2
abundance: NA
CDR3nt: TGTGCCAGCAGCGTAGAGTCCGGGAGAGGCACCGGGGAGCTGTTTTTT
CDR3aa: CASSVESGRGTGELFF

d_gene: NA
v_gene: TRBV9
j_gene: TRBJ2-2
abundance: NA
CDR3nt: TGTGCCAGCAGCGTAACTAGGGGGTACACCGGGGAGCTGTTTTTT
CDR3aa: CASSVTRGYTGELFF

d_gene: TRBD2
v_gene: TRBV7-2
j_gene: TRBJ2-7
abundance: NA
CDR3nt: TGTGCCAGCAGCTTCACTGGCGGGAGTAGTTACGAGCAGTACTTC
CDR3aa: CASSFTGGSSYEQYF

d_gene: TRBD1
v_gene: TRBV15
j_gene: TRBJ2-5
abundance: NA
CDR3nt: TGTGCCACCAGCTCCCGTGCCAGGGGGCGGGAGACCCAGTACTTC
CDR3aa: CATSSRARGRETQYF

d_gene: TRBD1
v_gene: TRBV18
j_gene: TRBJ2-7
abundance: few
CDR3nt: TGTGCCAGCTCACCCGGGACAGGCTACGAGCAGTACTTC
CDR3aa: CASSPGTGYEQYF

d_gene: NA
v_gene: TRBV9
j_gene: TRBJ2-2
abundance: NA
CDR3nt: TGTGCCAGCAGCCCCGGACTTAACCCCGGGGAGCTGTTTTTT
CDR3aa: CASSPGLNPGELFF

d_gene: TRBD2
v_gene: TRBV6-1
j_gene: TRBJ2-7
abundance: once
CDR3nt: TGTGCCAGCAGTGACCCCCGGGGGGGTGCCTACGAGCAGTACTTC
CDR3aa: CASSDPRGGAYEQYF

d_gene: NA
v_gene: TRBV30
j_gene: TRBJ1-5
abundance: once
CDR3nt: TGTGCCTGGTCCCAACAGGGCGATCAGCCCCAGCATTTT
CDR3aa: CAWSQQGDQPQHF

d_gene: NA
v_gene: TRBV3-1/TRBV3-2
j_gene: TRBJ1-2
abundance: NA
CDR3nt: TGTGCCAGCAGCCAAGACGCGGTATCTAACTATGGCTACACCTTC
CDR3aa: CASSQDAVSNYGYTF

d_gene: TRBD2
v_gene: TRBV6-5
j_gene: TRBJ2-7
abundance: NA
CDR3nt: TGTGCCAGCACCAAGCGGGAGGCCCCCTACGAGCAGTACTTC
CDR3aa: CASTKREAPYEQYF

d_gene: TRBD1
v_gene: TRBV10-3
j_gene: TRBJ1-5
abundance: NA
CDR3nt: TGTGCCATCAGTGAAGTTTTCACAGGGGGCGTTCAGCCCCAGCATTTT
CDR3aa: CAISEVFTGGVQPQHF

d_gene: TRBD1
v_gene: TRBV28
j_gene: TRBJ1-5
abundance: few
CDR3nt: TGTGCCAGCATAACAGGGGGGGGTTTAGGCAATCAGCCCCAGCATTTT
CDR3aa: CASITGGGLGNQPQHF

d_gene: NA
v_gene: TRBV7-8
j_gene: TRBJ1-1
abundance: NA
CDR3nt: TGTGCCACCTCCCTGATACAGGGTATTGTCTCGGGGACTGAAGCTTTCTTT
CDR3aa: CATSLIQGIVSGTEAFF

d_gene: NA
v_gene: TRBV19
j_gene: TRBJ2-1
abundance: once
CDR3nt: TGTGCCAGTACCCTTGGACGGGACTCCTACAATGAGCAGTTCTTC
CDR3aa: CASTLGRDSYNEQFF

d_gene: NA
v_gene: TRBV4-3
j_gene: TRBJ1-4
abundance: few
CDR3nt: TGCGCCAGCAGCCAACAACACAGATCAACTAATGAAAAACTGTTTTTT
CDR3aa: CASSQQHRSTNEKLFF

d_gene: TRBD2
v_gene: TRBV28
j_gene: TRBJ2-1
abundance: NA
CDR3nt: TGTGCCAGCAGTAGCGGGAGGGACTTCTCCTACAATGAGCAGTTCTTC
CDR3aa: CASSSGRDFSYNEQFF